This TCR beta chain was recorded in a study of human versus mouse CDR3 diversity and MHC coevolution. Whole-study context: Reportedly, immunoSEQ detects one in 200,000 T cells with minimized PCR bias. Whole-study results and caveats: iCHAO1 estimated the human TCR beta repertoire at 1.5 million to 2 million clonotypes.

TCRdb keeps only in-frame clones here, not all; method: immunoSEQ multiplex PCR. The sample comprises roughly 80,000 clones, just under 95% of which are singletons, and 0.15% rests with the top ten. Turning to this clone: Its antigen is still unknown.

CDR3 length: 16 amino acids. Losses at the gene ends were 7 bases for V and 2 bases for J; bases not matched to a gene: 10. Germline V gene lookup returns CDR1 MDHEN and CDR2 SYDVKM. The TCR originated in a person between 25 and 75 years old in good health. The V call is TRBV28, the J call TRBJ1-2; 10 bases match TRBD1. The specimen was naive CD4+ T cells from blood. Specified subset: CD45RO-negative CD62L-positive naive CD4 T cells. The CDR3 region has the DNA TGTGCCAGCAACATATCGCCGGGACAGGGGAACTATGGCTACACCTTC. This translates into CASNISPGQGNYGYTF.